The following is a TCR beta chain sequence with its context. Its matching antigen is unknown. These data are taken from a study of T cell responses to AZD1222 COVID-19 vaccine. On the study more broadly: Second-dose timings of about 4 or about 12 weeks were pooled. Study results and caveats: There were repertoire samples only from the period after the peak T cell response. CD4 TCRs associated with vaccination spanned spike, dominating at 160-218 and 743-854. Close to half of spike-specific TCRs reportedly recognize unmutated variant regions.

Libraries were prepared by immunoSEQ multiplex PCR; TCRdb keeps only in-frame clonotypes and omits some of them. This sample has 99,000 or so clones, with about 85% found just once. The source of this sequence is an adult in good health. Sequencing was performed on peripheral blood, taken on day 0 of AZD1222 vaccination.

The CDR3 DNA follows: TGCGCCAGCAGCTTGGGGCTTTTCGGGACTGAAGCTTTCTTT. Translated: CASSLGLFGTEAFF. The genes are TRBV5-1 and TRBJ1-1; D gene uncertain. Germline V gives CDR1 SGHRS, CDR2 YFSETQ. V lost 0 bases and J 5 bases, leaving 11 bases between the germline ends. CDR3 size: 14 residues.